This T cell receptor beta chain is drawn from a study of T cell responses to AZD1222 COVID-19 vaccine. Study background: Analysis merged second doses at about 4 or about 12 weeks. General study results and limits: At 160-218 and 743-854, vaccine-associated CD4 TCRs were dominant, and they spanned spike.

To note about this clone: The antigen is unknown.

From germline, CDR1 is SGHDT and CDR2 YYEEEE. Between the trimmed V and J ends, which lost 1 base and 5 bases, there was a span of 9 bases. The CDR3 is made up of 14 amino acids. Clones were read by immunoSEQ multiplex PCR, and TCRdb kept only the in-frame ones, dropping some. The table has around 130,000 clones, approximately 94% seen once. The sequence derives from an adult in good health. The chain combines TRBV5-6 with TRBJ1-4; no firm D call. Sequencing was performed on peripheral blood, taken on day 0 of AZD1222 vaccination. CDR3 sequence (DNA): TGTGCCAGCAGCTTGAGAGGGATAAATGAAAAACTGTTTTTT. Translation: CASSLRGINEKLFF. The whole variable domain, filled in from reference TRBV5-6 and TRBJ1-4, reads DAGVTQSPTHLIKTRGQQVTLRCSPKSGHDTVSWYQQALGQGPQFIFQYYEEEERQRGNFPDRFSGHQFPNYSSELNVNALLLGDSALYLCASSLRGINEKLFFGSGTQLSVL.